The 24 T cell receptor beta chains listed next were all sequenced from one sample in a study of T cells after yellow fever vaccination. TCRdb used MiXCR to reprocess the 5' RACE reads, holding one entry per CDR3 protein. The sample has 600,000 to 750,000 distinct CDR3 sequences, roughly an eighth seen once; the top ten hold 15%. The sequenced sample was PBMCs, obtained on the day of the yellow fever booster vaccination. The receptors originated from a man in his thirties or forties who received the YFV17D yellow fever vaccine.

Worth noting for this clonotype: At one of its ends the junction is not consistent with the germline gene, which may arise from a read error. This chain joins TRBV15 and TRBJ2-7; D not certain. Germline CDR1 and CDR2: LNHNV and YYDKDF (reference sequence). CDR3 length equals 13 residues. CDR3 nucleotide sequence: TGTGCCACCAGCAGACCCCCACAACAGCTCAGGAACTTC. This sequence encodes CATSRPPQQLRNF.

For this clonotype: A much more abundant neighbour one base away suggests this may be a read error. V is TRBV7-6 and J is TRBJ2-7, with D perhaps assigned TRBD1 or TRBD2 (6 bases each). The CDR3 runs to 14 residues. Germline V gene data show CDR1 as SGHVS and CDR2 as FNYEAQ. The CDR3 loop reads CASSLVRGGGEPYF. CDR3 nucleotides: TGTGCCAGCAGCTTAGTCAGGGGCGGCGGGGAGCCGTACTTC.

This clonotype occurred a few times. The V gene is TRBV7-2, the J gene TRBJ1-1; no clear D. CDR1 is SGHTA, CDR2 FQGNSA, per germline. This CDR3 is 14 amino acids long. V lost 5 bases to trimming and J lost 2 bases, with 12 bases between them. This CDR3 is CASSRAQRNTEAFF. In DNA form, the CDR3 reads TGTGCCAGCAGCCGCGCCCAGAGAAACACTGAAGCTTTCTTT.

CDR3 nucleotides: TGTGCCAGTAGTATAGGTCACCTTACTAGAGGCCAGCATTTT. Its translation is CASSIGHLTRGQHF. V is TRBV19 and J is TRBJ1-5, with unresolved D. V was clipped by 1 base and J by 12 bases, with 16 bases between them. The CDR3 sequence is 14 residues long. The germline V gene has CDR1 LNHDA and CDR2 SQIVND (reference sequence).

The gene calls are TRBV28 and TRBJ2-7, with a tentative D call TRBD1 (5 bases). Germline lookup yields CDR1 MDHEN and CDR2 SYDVKM. This CDR3 has 11 amino acids. The V end was cut by 6 bases, the J end by 6 bases, with 9 bases between. CDR3 nucleotide sequence: TGTGCCAGCAGGTCAGGGCCCGAGCAGTACTTC. As protein: CASRSGPEQYF.

The rearrangement uses TRBV7-2 and TRBJ2-2, with D unresolved. The CDR3 runs 17 residues. The V end lost 2 bases, the J end lost 5 bases, and 18 bases lay between the germline ends. Per the germline V gene, CDR1 is SGHTA and CDR2 is FQGNSA. CDR3 region: CASSLMAVYIKTGELFF. DNA for the CDR3: TGTGCCAGCAGCTTAATGGCAGTTTATATTAAGACCGGGGAGCTGTTTTTT.

This clonotype was picked up a small number of times. The CDR3 bases are TGTGCCAGCAGCCCCGGGGTAGCGGTCCTCTACAATGAGCAGTTCTTC. It specifies CASSPGVAVLYNEQFF. V usage is TRBV3-1 and J usage is TRBJ2-1; D is perhaps TRBD2 (6 bases). Germline lookup yields CDR1 LGHDT and CDR2 YNNKEL (reference sequence). V lost 4 bases and J 3 bases, leaving 16 bases between the germline ends. This CDR3 has 16 amino acids.

This rearrangement joins TRBV6-1 to TRBJ2-2, with 11 bases that match TRBD2. The CDR3 consists of 17 residues. Trimming cost V 6 bases and J 0 bases; bases outside gene matches: 6. Germline CDR1 is MNHNS and CDR2 is SASEGT. CDR3 bases: TGTGCCAGCAGGGTAGCGGGAGGGCCTGCGAACACCGGGGAGCTGTTTTTT. This codes for CASRVAGGPANTGELFF.

CDR3: CASSWTGTTNTEAFF. In DNA, the CDR3 is TGTGCCAGCAGCTGGACCGGGACAACGAACACTGAAGCTTTCTTT. The chain uses TRBV7-8 and TRBJ1-1, with a weak D call TRBD1 (6 bases). V was shortened by 4 bases and J by 1 base, with 13 bases between the two germline ends. In germline, CDR1 is SGHVS, CDR2 FQNEAQ. The CDR3 contains 15 residues.

This chain connects TRBV28 to TRBJ2-3; either TRBD1 or TRBD2 may supply D (6 bases each). Germline V gene data show CDR1 as MDHEN and CDR2 as SYDVKM. V lost 6 bases to trimming and J lost 8 bases, with 18 bases between them. CDR3 length: 14 residues. CDR3: CASSPGQLGGTQYF. The DNA of the CDR3 is TGTGCCAGCAGCCCTGGACAGCTCGGGGGTACGCAGTATTTT.

The chain couples TRBV7-3 to TRBJ2-5; the match to TRBD2 covers 8 bases. The germline CDR1 and CDR2 sequences are SGHTA and FQGTGA. V trimming: 5 bases; J trimming: 1 base; junction bases outside the gene matches: 12. This CDR3 spans 17 amino acids. CDR3 sequence: CASSIPWTSKSQETQYF. The CDR3 DNA reads as TGTGCCAGCAGCATCCCATGGACTAGCAAAAGCCAAGAGACCCAGTACTTC.

The V gene is TRBV7-6, the J gene TRBJ1-2, with D tentatively TRBD1 (5 bases). Germline V gives CDR1 SGHVS, CDR2 FNYEAQ. Trimming cost V 1 base and J 4 bases, with 10 bases left between them. The CDR3 spans 14 residues. The CDR3 coding sequence is TGTGCCAGCAGCTTAGGGCCGGGGACCTATGGCTACACCTTC. Protein product: CASSLGPGTYGYTF.

A few counts support this clonotype. The DNA of the CDR3 is TGCAGTGCTAGGAAAGCGGGGCGCGACACCGGGGAGCTGTTTTTT. Amino acids: CSARKAGRDTGELFF. The chain joins TRBV20-1 to TRBJ2-2; 7 bases are a match to TRBD2. The CDR3 length is 15 residues. Germline CDR1 and CDR2: DFQATT and SNEGSKA (reference sequence). V shed 3 bases and J 3 bases; nucleotides not matched to a gene: 7.

This sequence joins TRBV28 and TRBJ2-1; the D gene is possibly TRBD2 (5 bases). CDR1 and CDR2 (germline): MDHEN, SYDVKM. The CDR3 is 14 amino acids. Trimming shortened V by 3 bases and J by 15 bases, and 21 bases separated the two germline ends. CDR3 nucleotide sequence: TGTGCCAGCAGTTTGGGGTCCGGACTGGCTCATGGGTTCTTC. It codes for CASSLGSGLAHGFF. Complete variable domain (other parts from reference TRBV28 and TRBJ2-1): DVKVTQSSRYLVKRTGEKVFLECVQDMDHENMFWYRQDPGLGLRLIYFSYDVKMKEKGDIPEGYSVSREKKERFSLILESASTNQTSMYLCASSLGSGLAHGFFGPGTRLTVL.

This clonotype was detected a few times. The chain links TRBV6-5 to TRBJ1-5; D remains ambiguous. The CDR3 sequence is 14 residues long. Trimming shortened V by 0 bases and J by 6 bases, and 9 bases separated the two germline ends. CDR1 is MNHEY and CDR2 is SVGAGI in the germline V gene. The CDR3 here is CASSYSRVGQPQHF. CDR3 DNA: TGTGCCAGCAGTTACTCGAGGGTTGGTCAGCCCCAGCATTTT.

V and J are TRBV3-1 and TRBJ2-7, with TRBD2 matching 8 bases. Germline trimming cut 4 bases from V and 4 bases from J; bases unmatched to any gene: 12. This CDR3 is built from 16 residues. Germline V lookup: CDR1 LGHDT, CDR2 YNNKEL (reference sequence). CDR3 DNA: TGTGCCAGCAGCCCCTTTCGCCGGGAGGGCATGTACGAGCAGTACTTC. This translates into CASSPFRREGMYEQYF.

The genes are TRBV9 and TRBJ2-7, with D possibly being TRBD1 (6 bases). The CDR3 runs 15 residues. Germline V gives CDR1 SGDLS, CDR2 YYNGEE. Trimming stripped 3 bases from V and 1 base from J, with 14 bases between. The CDR3 is CASSAGALASYEQYF. The CDR3 region has the DNA TGTGCCAGCAGCGCAGGGGCCCTGGCTTCCTACGAGCAGTACTTC.

This clonotype occurred a few times. This chain connects TRBV5-1 to TRBJ2-2, with TRBD2 matching over 11 bases. This CDR3 comprises 23 residues. V lost 3 bases and J lost 10; bases outside the gene matches: 32. Germline loops: CDR1 SGHRS, CDR2 YFSETQ. CDR3 in DNA: TGCGCCAGCAGCTCGGACGGAACTAGCGGGAGCAGTCGTTATAGGTTTTTACCGGTGGAGCTGTTTTTT. Protein: CASSSDGTSGSSRYRFLPVELFF.

The rearrangement links TRBV6-2 or TRBV6-3 to TRBJ2-1; D gene uncertain. With 6 bases removed from V and 6 bases from J, the gap between germline ends came to 6 bases. There are 11 residues in the CDR3. Germline V gene data show CDR1 as MNHEY and CDR2 as SVGEGT. CDR3 region: CASRAANEQFF. The CDR3, as DNA: TGTGCCAGCAGGGCAGCCAATGAGCAGTTCTTC.

The gene calls are TRBV29-1 and TRBJ2-3; no clear D gene. The CDR3 runs to 12 residues. Germline-derived CDR1 and CDR2 are SQVTM and ANQGSEA. Between the trimmed V and J ends, which lost 2 bases and 3 bases, there was a span of 6 bases. As DNA, the CDR3 is TGCAGCGTTGAAAGGCGAACAGATACGCAGTATTTT. This sequence encodes CSVERRTDTQYF.

This clonotype appeared many times. The chain has TRBV18 and TRBJ2-5, with TRBD1 matching 7 bases. The CDR3 is made up of 14 amino acids. Germline CDR1 KGHSH, CDR2 LQKENI. V shed 4 bases and J 2 bases; nucleotides not matched to a gene: 4. CDR3 region: CASSRGQPQETQYF. CDR3 in DNA: TGTGCCAGCTCACGGGGACAGCCTCAAGAGACCCAGTACTTC.

The chain recombines TRBV19 with TRBJ2-1, with 9 bases aligning to TRBD2. Germline V gene data show CDR1 as LNHDA and CDR2 as SQIVND (reference sequence). The CDR3 covers 15 residues. Trimming cost V 9 bases and J 7 bases; bases outside gene matches: 13. The CDR3 DNA reads TGTGCCAGCCGCTTGATAGCGGGAGTGTCAAATGAGCAGTTCTTC. Translation: CASRLIAGVSNEQFF. Complete variable domain (other parts from reference TRBV19 and TRBJ2-1): DGGITQSPKYLFRKEGQNVTLSCEQNLNHDAMYWYRQDPGQGLRLIYYSQIVNDFQKGDIAEGYSVSREKKESFPLTVTSAQKNPTAFYLCASRLIAGVSNEQFFGPGTRLTVL.

The V gene is TRBV29-1, the J gene TRBJ2-7; unclear D gene. V lost 4 bases, J lost 1 base, and 8 bases lay in between. CDR3 length: 12 amino acids. The germline V gene has CDR1 SQVTM and CDR2 ANQGSEA. CDR3 nucleotide sequence: TGCAGCGTTGCCGGCAAGTCCTACGAGCAGTACTTC. Its protein is CSVAGKSYEQYF.

The V gene is TRBV12-3 or TRBV12-4, the J gene TRBJ2-7, with 11 bases lining up with TRBD2. This CDR3 spans 14 amino acids. Trimming at V came to 5 bases and at J to 7 bases, leaving 7 bases not matched to a gene. CDR3 in DNA: TGTGCCAGCAGTAAACTAGCGGGAGTAGGGGAGCAGTACTTC. Translated: CASSKLAGVGEQYF.